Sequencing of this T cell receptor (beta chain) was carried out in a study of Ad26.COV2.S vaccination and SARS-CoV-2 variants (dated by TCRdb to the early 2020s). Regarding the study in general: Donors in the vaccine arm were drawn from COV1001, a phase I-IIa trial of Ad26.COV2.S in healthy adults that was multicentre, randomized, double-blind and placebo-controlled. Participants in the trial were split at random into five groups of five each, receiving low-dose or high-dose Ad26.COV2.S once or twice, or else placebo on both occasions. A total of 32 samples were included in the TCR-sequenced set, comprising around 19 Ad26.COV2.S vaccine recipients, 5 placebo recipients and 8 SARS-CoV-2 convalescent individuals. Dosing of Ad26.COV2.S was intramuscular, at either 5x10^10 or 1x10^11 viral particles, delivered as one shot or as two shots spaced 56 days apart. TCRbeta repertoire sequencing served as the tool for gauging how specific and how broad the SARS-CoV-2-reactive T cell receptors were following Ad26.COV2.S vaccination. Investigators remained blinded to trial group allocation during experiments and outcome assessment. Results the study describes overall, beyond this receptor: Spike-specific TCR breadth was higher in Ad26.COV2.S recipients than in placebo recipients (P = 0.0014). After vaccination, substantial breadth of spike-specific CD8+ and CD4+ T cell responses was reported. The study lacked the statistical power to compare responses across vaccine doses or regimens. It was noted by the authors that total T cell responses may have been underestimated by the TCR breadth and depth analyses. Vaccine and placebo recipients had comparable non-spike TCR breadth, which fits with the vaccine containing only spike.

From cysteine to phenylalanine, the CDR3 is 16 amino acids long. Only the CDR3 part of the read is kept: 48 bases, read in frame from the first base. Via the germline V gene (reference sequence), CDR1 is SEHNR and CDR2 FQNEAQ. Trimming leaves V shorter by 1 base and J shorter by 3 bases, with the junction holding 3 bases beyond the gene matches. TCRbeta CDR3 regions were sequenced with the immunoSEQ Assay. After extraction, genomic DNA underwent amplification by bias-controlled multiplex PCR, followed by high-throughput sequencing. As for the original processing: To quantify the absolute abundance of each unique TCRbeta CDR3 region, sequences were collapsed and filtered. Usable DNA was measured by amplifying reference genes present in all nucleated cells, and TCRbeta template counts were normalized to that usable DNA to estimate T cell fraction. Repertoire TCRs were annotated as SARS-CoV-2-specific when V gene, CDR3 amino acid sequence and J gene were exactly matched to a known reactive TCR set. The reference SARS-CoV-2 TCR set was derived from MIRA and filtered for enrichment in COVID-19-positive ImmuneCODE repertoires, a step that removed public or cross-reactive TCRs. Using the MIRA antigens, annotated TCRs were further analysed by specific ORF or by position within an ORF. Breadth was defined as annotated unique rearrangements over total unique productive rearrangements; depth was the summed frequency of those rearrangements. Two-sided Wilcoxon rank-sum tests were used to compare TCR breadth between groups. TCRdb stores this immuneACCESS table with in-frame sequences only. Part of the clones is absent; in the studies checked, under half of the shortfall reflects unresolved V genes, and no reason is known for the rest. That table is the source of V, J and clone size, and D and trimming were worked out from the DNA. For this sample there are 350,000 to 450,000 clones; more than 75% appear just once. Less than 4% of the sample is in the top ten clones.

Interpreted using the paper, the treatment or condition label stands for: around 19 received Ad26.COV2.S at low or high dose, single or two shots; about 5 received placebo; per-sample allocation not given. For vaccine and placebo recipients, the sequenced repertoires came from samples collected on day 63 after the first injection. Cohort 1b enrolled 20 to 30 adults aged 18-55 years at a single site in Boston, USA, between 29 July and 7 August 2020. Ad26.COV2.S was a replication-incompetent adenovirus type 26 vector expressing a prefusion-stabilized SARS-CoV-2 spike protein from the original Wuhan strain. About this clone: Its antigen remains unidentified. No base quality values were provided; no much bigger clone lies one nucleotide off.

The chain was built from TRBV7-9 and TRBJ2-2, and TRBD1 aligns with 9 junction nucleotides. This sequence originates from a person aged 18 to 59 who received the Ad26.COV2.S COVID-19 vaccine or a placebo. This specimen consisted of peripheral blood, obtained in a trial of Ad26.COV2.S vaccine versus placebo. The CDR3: CASSLEGQGHTGELFF. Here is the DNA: TGTGCCAGCAGCTTAGAAGGACAGGGGCACACCGGGGAGCTGTTTTTT.